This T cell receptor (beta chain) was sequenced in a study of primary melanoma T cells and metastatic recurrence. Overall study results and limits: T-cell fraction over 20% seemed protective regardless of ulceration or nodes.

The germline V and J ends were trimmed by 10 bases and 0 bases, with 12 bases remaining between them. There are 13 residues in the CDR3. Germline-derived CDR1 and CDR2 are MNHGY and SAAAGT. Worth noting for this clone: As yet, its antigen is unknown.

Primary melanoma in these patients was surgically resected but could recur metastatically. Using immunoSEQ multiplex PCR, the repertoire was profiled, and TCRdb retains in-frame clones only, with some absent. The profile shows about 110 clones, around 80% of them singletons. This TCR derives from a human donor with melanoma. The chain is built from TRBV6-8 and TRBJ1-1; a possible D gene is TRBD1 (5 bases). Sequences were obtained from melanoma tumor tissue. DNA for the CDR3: TGTGCCATCGGGGCCAGTATGAACACTGAAGCTTTCTTT. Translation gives CAIGASMNTEAFF.